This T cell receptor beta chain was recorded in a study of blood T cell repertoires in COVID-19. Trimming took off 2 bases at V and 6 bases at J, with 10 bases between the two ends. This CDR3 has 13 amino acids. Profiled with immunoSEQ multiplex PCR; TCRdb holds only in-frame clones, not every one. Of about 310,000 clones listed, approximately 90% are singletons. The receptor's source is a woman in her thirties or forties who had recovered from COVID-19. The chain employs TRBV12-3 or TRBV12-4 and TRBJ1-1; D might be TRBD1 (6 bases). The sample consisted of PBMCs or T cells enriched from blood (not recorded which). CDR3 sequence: CASSLKQGAEAFF. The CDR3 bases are TGTGCCAGCAGTTTAAAACAGGGCGCTGAAGCTTTCTTT.